A single sample is the source of the 18 T cell receptor beta chains below, sequenced in a study of blood T cell repertoires in COVID-19. Sequencing used immunoSEQ multiplex PCR; TCRdb keeps in-frame clones, though not all of them. Among some 510,000 clones listed, roughly 90% were seen once. Sample: PBMCs or T cells enriched from blood (not recorded which). These receptors all stem from a woman aged 40 to 50 who had recovered from COVID-19.

The rearrangement links TRBV5-1 to TRBJ2-7, with D possibly matching TRBD2 (7 bases). The germline V and J ends were trimmed by 4 bases and 6 bases, with 20 bases remaining between them. The CDR3 runs 15 residues. Germline-derived CDR1 and CDR2 are SGHRS and YFSETQ. CDR3 DNA: TGCGCCAGCAGCCCTCCAAGGGCGGGGGCAGGCGAGCAGTACTTC. It encodes CASSPPRAGAGEQYF.

The chain carries TRBV12-2 and TRBJ2-3; TRBD2, the table's D call, lacks a check against the DNA. TRBV12-2 is reported as a pseudogene. CDR3 length: 16 amino acids. CDR3 DNA: TGTGCAAGTCGCTTAATCCGGGAGGGCCTGAGGAATACGCAGTATTTT. This codes for CASRLIREGLRNTQYF.

J is TRBJ1-2 and V is TRBV6-5; 7 positions match TRBD1. Germline CDR1 and CDR2: MNHEY and SVGAGI. The CDR3 length is 13 residues. V shed 7 bases and J 4 bases; nucleotides not matched to a gene: 6. In DNA form, the CDR3 reads TGTGCCAGCACCCAACGGACAGGCTATGGCTACACCTTC. This encodes CASTQRTGYGYTF.

The chain couples TRBV3-1 (or the pseudogene TRBV3-2) to TRBJ2-7; 8 bases fit TRBD2. Germline CDR1 LGHDT, CDR2 YNNKEL (reference sequence). The CDR3 consists of 14 residues. With V trimmed by 3 bases and J by 6 bases, 7 bases remained unmatched. CDR3 sequence (DNA): TGTGCCAGCAGCCATTCGAGCCTAGCGGGCGAGCAGTACTTC. It is translated as CASSHSSLAGEQYF.

The genes are TRBV7-9 and TRBJ1-1; maybe TRBD1 (6 bases). CDR3 length: 14 amino acids. V dropped 5 bases and J dropped 4 bases, with 14 bases sitting between them. CDR1 and CDR2 (germline): SEHNR, FQNEAQ (reference sequence). CDR3 in DNA: TGTGCCAGCAGCCCCACAGGGAGAAGCACTGAAGCTTTCTTT. It translates to CASSPTGRSTEAFF.

This clone is a singleton in its sample. The DNA of the CDR3 is TGTGCCAGCACTCCTGTGCAAAGACTAGCGGTGGACGAGCAGTACTTC. Residues: CASTPVQRLAVDEQYF. V usage is TRBV3-1 (or the pseudogene TRBV3-2) and J usage is TRBJ2-7; 9 bases line up with TRBD2. This CDR3 region has 16 residues. The germline V gene encodes CDR1 LGHDT and CDR2 YNNKEL (reference sequence). The V and J ends lost 7 bases and 5 bases, in that order; junction bases with no gene match: 15.

The genes are TRBV11-3 and TRBJ2-1, with a weak D call TRBD1 (8 bases). V lost 4 bases and J 2 bases, leaving 15 bases between the germline ends. Germline CDR1 and CDR2: SGHNT and YENEEA. CDR3 length: 16 amino acids. CDR3 region: CASSSQGEGAYNEQFF. CDR3 nucleotides: TGTGCCAGCAGCTCACAGGGGGAGGGTGCCTACAATGAGCAGTTCTTC. Filled out from reference TRBV11-3 and TRBJ2-1, the complete variable domain reads EAGVVQSPRYKIIEKKQPVAFWCNPISGHNTLYWYLQNLGQGPELLIRYENEEAVDDSQLPKDRFSAERLKGVDSTLKIQPAELGDSAVYLCASSSQGEGAYNEQFFGPGTRLTVL.

Comments on this clone: This sequence may be a read error, since a much larger clone differs from it by one base. The J gene is TRBJ1-1, the V gene TRBV5-8, with 7 bases aligning to TRBD1. CDR3 size: 14 residues. CDR1 is SGHTS and CDR2 is YDEGEE in the germline V gene. V lost 4 bases and J lost 1; bases outside the gene matches: 4. For the CDR3, the DNA is TGTGCCAGCAGCCGACAGGGACCGAACACTGAAGCTTTCTTT. This gives the protein CASSRQGPNTEAFF.

V gene TRBV7-8 combines with J gene TRBJ2-2; possible D gene TRBD2, 5 bases. CDR3 length: 13 residues. Germline CDR1 SGHVS, CDR2 FQNEAQ. The ends were cut back, 1 base at V and 8 bases at J, with 8 bases in the middle. The CDR3 spells CASSLGGEGELFF. The CDR3 DNA reads as TGTGCCAGCAGCTTAGGGGGAGAGGGGGAGCTGTTTTTT.

This chain joins TRBV19 and TRBJ1-1, with a possible D match to TRBD1 (6 bases). V lost 3 bases and J lost 7, with 18 bases in between. The CDR3 length is 15 residues. Germline CDR1 and CDR2: LNHDA and SQIVND (reference sequence). CDR3 in DNA: TGTGCCAGTAGTATCCGTGCAGGGGAGTTGGGTGAAGCTTTCTTT. This sequence encodes CASSIRAGELGEAFF.

This sequence joins TRBV5-1 and TRBJ2-7, with a possible D match to TRBD1 (5 bases). The CDR3 is 16 residues long. Trimming removed 4 bases at V and 0 bases at J, with 17 bases between. The germline V gene encodes CDR1 SGHRS and CDR2 YFSETQ. DNA of the CDR3: TGCGCCAGCAGCATCCTAGACAGCCGAACCTCCTACGAGCAGTACTTC. Translating gives CASSILDSRTSYEQYF.

The rearrangement links TRBV7-6 to TRBJ1-6; 8 bases are shared with TRBD1. CDR3 size: 13 residues. J was trimmed by 10 bases and V by 5 bases; bases with no gene match: 4. CDR1 SGHVS and CDR2 FNYEAQ come from the germline V gene. The CDR3 here is CASSPDRDSPLHF. CDR3 in DNA: TGTGCCAGCAGCCCGGACAGGGACTCACCCCTCCACTTT.

This clone has more than one count but fewer than ten. The chain combines TRBV5-6 with TRBJ1-5; the D is unclear. The CDR3 contains 15 residues. CDR1 and CDR2 (germline): SGHDT, YYEEEE. The V gene lost 0 bases and the J gene lost 6 bases, with 13 bases spanning the gap. CDR3: CASSLGRLRSQPQHF. CDR3 nucleotide sequence: TGTGCCAGCAGCTTGGGGAGGTTACGGAGTCAGCCCCAGCATTTT.

This rearrangement joins TRBV12-5 to TRBJ2-5; 10 bases fit TRBD2. Germline V gene lookup returns CDR1 LGHNT and CDR2 FRNRAP. V lost 6 bases and J lost 5; bases outside the gene matches: 3. This CDR3 is built from 13 residues. CDR3 residues: CASGLSGGETQYF. CDR3 DNA sequence: TGTGCTAGTGGACTTAGCGGGGGGGAGACCCAGTACTTC.

With regard to this clone: The sample contains more than one DNA sequence encoding this CDR3. The CDR3 spells CASSQGLAVPYEQYF. The DNA for the CDR3 is TGCGCCAGCAGCCAAGGACTAGCGGTACCATACGAGCAGTACTTC. This rearrangement joins TRBV4-3 to TRBJ2-7, with TRBD2 matching over 9 bases. This CDR3 comprises 15 residues. CDR1 LGHNA and CDR2 YSLEER come from the germline V gene. Trimming took 1 base from V and 4 from J; bases not matched to a gene: 5.

This clone has just a few counts. The chain has TRBV18 and TRBJ1-1; TRBD1 agrees at 10 bases. CDR3 length: 13 amino acids. V dropped 5 bases and J dropped 7; count of bases not matched to a gene: 4. Germline values: CDR1 KGHSH, CDR2 LQKENI. CDR3 nucleotides: TGTGCCAGCTCAGGGACAGGGGAGGTTGAAGCTTTCTTT. This translates into CASSGTGEVEAFF.

This chain uses TRBV5-5 with TRBJ1-3; 9 nucleotides align to TRBD1. Germline CDR1 and CDR2: SGHKS and YYEKEE (reference sequence). The CDR3 is 16 amino acids. J was trimmed by 7 bases and V by 0 bases; bases with no gene match: 8. The DNA of the CDR3 is TGTGCCAGCAGCTTGGTGGGACAGGGAGTGGGGAACACCATATATTTT. Translating gives CASSLVGQGVGNTIYF.

This chain joins TRBV7-2 and TRBJ2-1, with 10 bases fitting TRBD2. V shed 4 bases and J 6 bases; nucleotides not matched to a gene: 9. The CDR3 covers 16 residues. The germline V gene has CDR1 SGHTA and CDR2 FQGNSA. The chain's CDR3 is CASSSLAGVWSNEQFF. The CDR3 DNA is TGTGCCAGCAGCTCGCTAGCGGGAGTCTGGAGCAATGAGCAGTTCTTC.